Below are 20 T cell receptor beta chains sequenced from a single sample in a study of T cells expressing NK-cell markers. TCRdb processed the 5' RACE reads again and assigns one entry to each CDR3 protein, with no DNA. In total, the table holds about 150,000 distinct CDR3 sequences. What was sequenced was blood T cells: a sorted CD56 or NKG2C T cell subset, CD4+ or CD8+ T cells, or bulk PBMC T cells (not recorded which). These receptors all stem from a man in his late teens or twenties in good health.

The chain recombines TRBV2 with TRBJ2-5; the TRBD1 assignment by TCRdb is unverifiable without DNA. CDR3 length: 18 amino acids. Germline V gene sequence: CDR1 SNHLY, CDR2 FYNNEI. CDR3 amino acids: CASMVRGGEGFDQETQYF.

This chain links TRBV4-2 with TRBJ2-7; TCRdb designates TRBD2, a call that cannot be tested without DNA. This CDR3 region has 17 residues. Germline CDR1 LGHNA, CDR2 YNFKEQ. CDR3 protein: CASSQDRLAERTYEQYF.

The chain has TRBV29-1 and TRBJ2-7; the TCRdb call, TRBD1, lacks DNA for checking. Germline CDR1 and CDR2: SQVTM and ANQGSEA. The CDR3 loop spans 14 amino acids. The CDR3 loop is CSVEGTGPYYEQYF.

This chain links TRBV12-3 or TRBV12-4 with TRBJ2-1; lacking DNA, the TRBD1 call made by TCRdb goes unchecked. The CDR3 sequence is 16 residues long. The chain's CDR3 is CASTLLAEHEGDEQFF.

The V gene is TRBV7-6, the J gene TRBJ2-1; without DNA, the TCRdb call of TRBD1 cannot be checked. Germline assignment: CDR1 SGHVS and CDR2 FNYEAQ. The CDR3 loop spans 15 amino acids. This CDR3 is CASSNPGTAGGEQFF.

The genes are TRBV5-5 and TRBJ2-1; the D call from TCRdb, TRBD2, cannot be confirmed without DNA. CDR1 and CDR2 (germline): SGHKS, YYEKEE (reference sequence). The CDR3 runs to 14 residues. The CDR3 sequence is CASNSEGQRGEQFF.

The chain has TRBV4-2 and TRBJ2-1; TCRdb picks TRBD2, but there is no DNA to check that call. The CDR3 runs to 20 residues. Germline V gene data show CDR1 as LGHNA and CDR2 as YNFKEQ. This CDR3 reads CASSQEGDTLAGGTYNEQFF.

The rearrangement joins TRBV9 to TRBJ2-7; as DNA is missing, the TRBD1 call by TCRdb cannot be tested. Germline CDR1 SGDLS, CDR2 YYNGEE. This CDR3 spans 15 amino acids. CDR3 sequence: CASSVEYGGRYEQYF.

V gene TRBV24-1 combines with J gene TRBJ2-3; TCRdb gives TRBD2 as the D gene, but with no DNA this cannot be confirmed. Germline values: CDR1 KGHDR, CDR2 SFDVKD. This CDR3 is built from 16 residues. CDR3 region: CATSDLASGSVDTQYF.

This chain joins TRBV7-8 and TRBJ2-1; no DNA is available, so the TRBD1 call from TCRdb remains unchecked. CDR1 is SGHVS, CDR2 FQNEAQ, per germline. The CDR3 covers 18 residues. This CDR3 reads CASSSVRVGDSRYNEQFF.

The CDR3 is CAWKETYEQYF. The chain is built from TRBV30 and TRBJ2-7. CDR1 is GTSNPN and CDR2 is SVGIG in the germline V gene (reference sequence). The CDR3 contains 11 residues.

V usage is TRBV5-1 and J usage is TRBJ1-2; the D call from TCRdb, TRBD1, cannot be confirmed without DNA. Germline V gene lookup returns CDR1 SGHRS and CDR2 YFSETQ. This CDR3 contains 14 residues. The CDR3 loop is CASSLGPGGPGYTF.

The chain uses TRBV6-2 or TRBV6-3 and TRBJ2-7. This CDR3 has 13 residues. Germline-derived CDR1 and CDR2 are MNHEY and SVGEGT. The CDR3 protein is CASSLGWSYEQYF.

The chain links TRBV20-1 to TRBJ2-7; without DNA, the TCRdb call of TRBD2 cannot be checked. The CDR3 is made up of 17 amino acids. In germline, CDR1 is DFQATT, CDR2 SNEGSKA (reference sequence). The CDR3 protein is CSATGLAEDPFSYEQYF.

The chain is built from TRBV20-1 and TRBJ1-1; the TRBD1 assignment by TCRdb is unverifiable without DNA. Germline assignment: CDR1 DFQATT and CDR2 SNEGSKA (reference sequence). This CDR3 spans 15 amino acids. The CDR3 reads CSASPQGRENTEAFF.

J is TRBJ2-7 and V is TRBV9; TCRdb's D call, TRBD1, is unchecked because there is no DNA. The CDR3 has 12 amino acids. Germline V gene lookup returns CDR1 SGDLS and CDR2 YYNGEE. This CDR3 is CASSGDSHEQYF. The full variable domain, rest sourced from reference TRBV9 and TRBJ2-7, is DSGVTQTPKHLITATGQRVTLRCSPRSGDLSVYWYQQSLDQGLQFLIQYYNGEERAKGNILERFSAQQFPDLHSELNLSSLELGDSALYFCASSGDSHEQYFGPGTRLTVT.

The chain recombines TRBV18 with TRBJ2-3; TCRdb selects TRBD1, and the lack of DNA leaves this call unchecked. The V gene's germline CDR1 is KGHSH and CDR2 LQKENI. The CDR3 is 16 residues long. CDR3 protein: CASSRKTDREGDTQYF.

Here the CDR3 reads CATSEPTANQETQYF. This rearrangement joins TRBV24-1 to TRBJ2-5; without DNA, the TCRdb call of TRBD1 cannot be checked. Germline V CDR1 and CDR2: KGHDR, SFDVKD. CDR3 length: 15 residues.

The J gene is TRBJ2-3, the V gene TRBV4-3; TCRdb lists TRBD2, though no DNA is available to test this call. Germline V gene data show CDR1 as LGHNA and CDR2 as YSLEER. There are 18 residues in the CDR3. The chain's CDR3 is CASSQDLTSDPGDHTQYF.

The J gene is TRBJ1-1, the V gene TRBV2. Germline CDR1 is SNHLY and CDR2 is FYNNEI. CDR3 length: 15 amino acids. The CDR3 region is CASRSTGSLNTEAFF.